Each of the 5 T cell receptor beta chains below was sequenced from the same sample in a study of T-cell reconstitution after alpha-beta-depleted transplantation in children. Preparation of the TCRbeta library was carried out with unique molecular identifiers. TCRdb called the PCR reads again in MiXCR, with one record for every CDR3 protein. This sample has roughly 490,000 distinct CDR3 sequences; about an eighth occur once, and the top ten carry approximately 15%. This specimen consisted of PBMCs, mostly from graft donor cells, obtained 180 days after TCRalphabeta/CD19-depleted stem cell transplant. Receptors originate from a female patient aged 2-15 years who had a stem cell transplant for aplastic anemia, so the T cells may come from the graft donor.

The chain employs TRBV5-1 and TRBJ2-1; 7 bases align to TRBD2. In germline, CDR1 is SGHRS, CDR2 YFSETQ. Trimming cost V 4 bases and J 6 bases; bases outside gene matches: 7. The CDR3 is made up of 14 amino acids. The CDR3 is CASSATSWVNEQFF. For the CDR3, the DNA is TGCGCCAGCAGCGCGACTAGCTGGGTCAATGAGCAGTTCTTC.

The table lists this clonotype with many counts. V usage is TRBV5-1 and J usage is TRBJ2-2, with D unresolved. Trimming pared 4 bases from V and 4 bases from J, leaving 14 bases between. The CDR3 is made up of 15 amino acids. Germline CDR1 SGHRS, CDR2 YFSETQ. The CDR3 is CASSVLPDSTGELFF. DNA for the CDR3: TGCGCCAGCAGCGTGCTCCCCGACTCCACCGGGGAGCTGTTTTTT.

V and J are TRBV4-2 and TRBJ2-3, with 14 positions matching TRBD2. The CDR3 has 17 residues. The V segment lost 1 base and the J segment 1 base; nucleotides outside the gene matches: 1. Per the germline V gene, CDR1 is LGHNA and CDR2 is YNFKEQ. The CDR3 sequence is CASSQGLAGGGTDTQYF. The CDR3 nucleotides read TGTGCCAGCAGCCAAGGACTAGCGGGAGGGGGCACAGATACGCAGTATTTT.

This chain connects TRBV18 to TRBJ2-2; D is unclear. The ends were cut back, 5 bases at V and 7 bases at J, with 8 bases in the middle. The CDR3 spans 12 residues. CDR1 is KGHSH, CDR2 LQKENI, per germline. CDR3 loop: CASSTTGGELFF. The CDR3 DNA is TGTGCCAGCTCAACAACGGGCGGGGAGCTGTTTTTT.

This clonotype turned up a few times. The rearrangement links TRBV28 to TRBJ2-1, with TRBD2 as a possible D gene (5 bases). Looked up from germline, CDR1 is MDHEN and CDR2 is SYDVKM. This CDR3 comprises 15 residues. The ends were cut back, 2 bases at V and 6 bases at J, with 14 bases in the middle. CDR3 protein: CASSLINRGFNEQFF. The DNA of the CDR3 is TGTGCCAGCAGTTTAATCAATAGAGGGTTCAATGAGCAGTTCTTC.